This T cell receptor beta chain is from a study of CD8+ T cells in alopecia areata (dated by TCRdb to 2017 to 2018). In the study overall: The treated patients, all with moderate-to-severe alopecia areata, were enrolled in an open-label pilot trial of oral tofacitinib given at 5 to 10 mg twice daily. Tofacitinib was administered for 6 to 18 months, and 6 months of follow-up off drug were then conducted to assess delayed response and recurrence. The SALT score, which quantifies the percentage of affected scalp surface area, was used to measure disease severity in treated patients. High-throughput TCRbeta sequencing was used to examine T cell clonal expansion in alopecia areata in both the C3H/HeJ mouse model and human patients. Human TCRbeta sequencing covered scalp tissue and sorted CD4+ and CD8+ peripheral blood T cells from patchy and totalis/universalis alopecia areata patients and healthy controls. Tofacitinib-treated patients had biopsies at baseline and at 4 and 24 weeks of treatment, with a later scalp biopsy in several patients. Scalp clonality was compared across normal scalp (n=4), patchy alopecia areata scalp (n=8), and alopecia totalis/universalis scalp (n=8). RNA was extracted with the PAXgene miRNA kit for fixed scalp, the miRNeasy kit for PBMCs, and the RNeasy kit for mouse skin. immunoSEQ multiplex PCR using 35 Vbeta forward primers and 13 Jbeta reverse primers was used to amplify TCRbeta CDR3 regions.

The sample's time point label is to be understood as: more than three weeks on oral tofacitinib. The treatment or condition label, read with the paper, signifies: oral pan-JAK inhibitor, 5-10 mg twice daily. Peripheral blood and lesional scalp punch biopsies were obtained from patients with alopecia areata. PBMCs were isolated by density centrifugation and stained for CD3, CD4 and CD8, and CD4+ and CD8+ T cells were sorted on a FACSAria. The method behind the library was the immunoSEQ multiplex PCR assay. RNA was extracted from all samples and reverse transcribed into cDNA, which served as template for TCR sequencing. SuperScript III was used for first-strand cDNA synthesis, primed with a 2:1 mix of oligo-dT and random hexamers. A synthetic immune receptor repertoire was used to measure amplification bias, and any remaining bias was corrected computationally. The published analysis was carried out like this. Raw reads were preprocessed to remove errors, and CDR3 was defined according to IMGT conventions as the region from the conserved cysteine to phenylalanine. Clonality was calculated as 1 minus Shannon entropy normalized by log2 of the number of productive unique TCRs. CD4 or CD8 identity of scalp clones was inferred by cross-referencing scalp TCRbeta sequences with sorted blood CD4 and CD8 repertoires. TCRdb took this table from immuneACCESS and kept in-frame rearrangements with V and J called. Such tables lack part of the clones; where checked against another copy, unresolved V genes explain under half of the gap, and the rest is unexplained. From that table come the V and J calls and clone size; the DNA was used to work out D and trimming. Recorded for this sample are about 190,000 clones; roughly three fifths of them occurred a single time. The ten largest clones represent less than 0.8% of the sample.

What the study reported, not specific to this receptor: Scalp clonality and the number of expanded CD8+ clones among the top 100 scalp clones were significantly decreased by tofacitinib. Unlike mouse skin, where gammadelta T cells dominate, normal human skin contains resident alphabeta T cells that get sequenced too, which complicates analysis of the scalp TCR repertoire. During tofacitinib treatment, many expanded lesional clones stuck around in both scalp and blood, and this persistence may partly explain why relapse happens after treatment is stopped. Compared with mice, TCR sequences shared between patients were less clear, possibly partly because of HLA diversity across the patient population. Lesional scalp, especially in alopecia totalis/universalis, showed higher clonality and more expanded CD8+ clones than normal scalp, suggesting antigenic drive. The treated cohort was small, with a single nonresponder, so links between baseline CD8+ expansion and response need larger studies.

Note on this clone: The clone's antigen remains unknown. An end of the junction differs from the germline gene, which may be a read error.

The germline V gene (reference sequence) provides CDR1 GTSNPN and CDR2 SVGIG. From the cysteine through the phenylalanine, the CDR3 covers 11 amino acids. The retained sequence is limited to the CDR3, 33 bases, with the frame set at the first base. This chain joins TRBV30 to TRBJ2-7; the D gene could be either TRBD1 or TRBD2, each agreeing at 5 bases. The TCR was taken from a human donor with alopecia areata. Here the sequenced sample was CD4+ T cells sorted from blood, taken at week 4, from a patient treated with tofacitinib. The DNA sequence is given as TGTGCCTGGAGTGTCGAGAGGGACCCGCACTTC. It translates to CAWSVERDPHF.